Each of the 5 T cell receptor beta chains below was sequenced from the same sample in a study of vaccination and CD4 T cells after COVID-19. Sequencing of cultured CD4+ T cell DNA used the Oncomine TCR Beta short-read assay. TCRdb used MiXCR to reprocess the PCR reads, holding one entry per CDR3 protein. The repertoire holds fewer than 20,000 distinct CDR3 sequences, 44% seen once, with around 3.4% in the top ten. Treatment: approximately 10-day PBMC culture with coronavirus spike peptide pools or control peptides (ViraFEST assay). Antigens for these TCRs are unknown. The sequenced sample consisted of CD4+ T cells from blood, cultured in vitro. These receptors all stem from a human donor who had recovered from COVID-19.

V and J are TRBV28 and TRBJ1-4; D gene unclear. The CDR3 covers 14 residues. The V gene's germline CDR1 is MDHEN and CDR2 SYDVKM. The V end lost 5 bases, the J end lost 6 bases, and 13 bases lay between the germline ends. CDR3 protein: CASSTPTRYEKLFF. The CDR3 DNA follows: TGTGCCAGCAGTACCCCGACGCGCTATGAAAAACTGTTTTTT.

The V call is TRBV6-2 or TRBV6-3, the J call TRBJ2-1, with 10 nucleotides matching TRBD2. CDR3 length: 17 amino acids. The V segment lost 2 bases and the J segment 4 bases; nucleotides outside the gene matches: 8. Germline CDR1 MNHEY, CDR2 SVGEGT. In nucleotides, the CDR3 is TGTGCCAGCAGTTACCGGGCGACTAGCGGGCTATACAATGAGCAGTTCTTC. Protein: CASSYRATSGLYNEQFF.

The chain has TRBV20-1 and TRBJ2-7, with D tentatively TRBD2 (5 bases). CDR1 DFQATT and CDR2 SNEGSKA come from the germline V gene (reference sequence). V shed 2 bases and J shed 0 bases, with 11 bases lying between them. The CDR3 is 14 amino acids. The CDR3: CSARMSGSSYEQYF. CDR3 in DNA: TGCAGTGCTAGAATGTCGGGGAGCTCCTACGAGCAGTACTTC.

V and J are TRBV9 and TRBJ1-1; D possibly corresponds to TRBD1 (6 bases). CDR3 size: 13 residues. Trimming removed 3 bases from V and 3 bases from J, with 9 bases in between. Germline loops: CDR1 SGDLS, CDR2 YYNGEE. The CDR3 reads CASSGTDYTEAFF. The CDR3 region has the DNA TGTGCCAGCAGCGGGACAGACTACACTGAAGCTTTCTTT.

The rearrangement links TRBV6-2 or TRBV6-3 to TRBJ2-7; the D gene is possibly TRBD2 (6 bases). The CDR3 is 12 residues long. Trimming left V 5 bases short and J 6 bases short, with 11 bases between. Germline CDR1 reads MNHEY; CDR2 reads SVGEGT. CDR3 residues: CASSALAPEQYF. The CDR3 nucleotides read TGTGCCAGCAGTGCTCTAGCGCCCGAGCAGTACTTC.